This T cell receptor (beta chain) was sequenced in a study of OX40 agonist ivuxolimab in advanced cancers. This clone came up once. There are 16 residues in the CDR3. The germline V gene encodes CDR1 SEHNR and CDR2 FQNEAQ (reference sequence). J lost 4 bases, V lost 3 bases, and 12 bases had no gene match. TCRdb's copy holds only in-frame clones and misses some; the assay was immunoSEQ multiplex PCR. The repertoire holds 50,000 to 60,000 clones, with around 90% as singletons. Sample: CD4+ or CD8+ T cells sorted from blood, taken in a trial of the OX40 agonist ivuxolimab. The clonotype was recovered from an adult with an advanced solid tumor such as melanoma, head and neck, liver or kidney cancer. The J gene is TRBJ2-7, the V gene TRBV7-9, with 7 bases identical to TRBD1. The CDR3 region is CASSLGSDRAGYEQYF. CDR3 nucleotide sequence: TGTGCCAGCAGCTTGGGTTCCGACAGGGCCGGGTACGAGCAGTACTTC.